A selection of T cell receptor beta chains follows, all from one sample in a study of blood T cells in healthy people across ages. TCRdb analysed the 5' RACE reads with MiXCR anew, one entry per CDR3 protein. The table includes about 1.4 million distinct CDR3 sequences, roughly 59% detected once. Sequenced: blood. The origin of the receptors is a man aged 18 to 29 in good health. Both conserved end residues are trimmed from each CDR3.

J gene,V gene,CDR3 protein
TRBJ2-7,TRBV21-1,ASSKTVIPYEQY
TRBJ2-3,TRBV29-1,SVETGAQDTQY
TRBJ2-1,TRBV25-1,ASSNPGLAGVWEQF
TRBJ2-4,TRBV12-3/TRBV12-4,ASSTGLRAKNIQY
TRBJ1-2,TRBV10-3,AISETQGNWHGYT
-,TRBV14,ASSQVGTGRLTYEQY
TRBJ1-6,TRBV12-3/TRBV12-4,ASSPSGPRALH
TRBJ1-1,TRBV4-1,ASSGTDMNTEAF
TRBJ1-1,TRBV12-3/TRBV12-4,ARTIRQGRRNTEAF
TRBJ2-3,TRBV4-1,ASSHPLAGAPDTQY
TRBJ2-7,TRBV5-1,ASSVGAGGREQY
TRBJ2-5,TRBV11-1,ASSSPGLRWTQY
TRBJ1-5,TRBV6-5,ASSPWLYSNQPQH
TRBJ2-5,TRBV10-3,AISAPKQETQY
TRBJ1-5,TRBV15,ATSRDNPNQPQH
TRBJ1-2,TRBV29-1,SAASSSGTGVGGYT
TRBJ1-5,TRBV29-1,SVGGLTPNQPQH
TRBJ2-1,TRBV20-1,SAPRSRTSGGRTEQF
TRBJ2-2,TRBV10-3,AIRDPGTVNTGELF
-,TRBV6-5,ASSYSSGTGETQY
TRBJ2-3,TRBV6-6,ATQGGDTQY
TRBJ1-2,TRBV10-3,AISESEGPNYGYT
-,TRBV15,ATSPGDRYEQY
TRBJ2-7,TRBV28,ASSLFGHSYEQY
TRBJ1-1,TRBV5-1,ASSANLPGGTEAF
TRBJ1-2,TRBV7-8,ASSAGEPYGYT
TRBJ1-2,TRBV4-2,ASSQERIYT
TRBJ1-2,TRBV11-2,ASSSRTGLNYGYT
TRBJ1-6,TRBV20-1,SARDDRELSYNSPLH
TRBJ2-3,TRBV7-2,ASTLAGFTDTQY
TRBJ2-5,TRBV7-9,ASSALPSGEGSQETQY